What follows describes a single T cell receptor beta chain. This record comes from a study of blood T cell repertoires in COVID-19. Assay used: immunoSEQ multiplex PCR; TCRdb lists only in-frame clones, some missing. The sample lists under 250,000 clones, approximately 78% seen once, with roughly 5.1% in the top ten. The CDR3 is 17 residues long. Germline CDR1 is SGHDN and CDR2 is FVKESK. The V segment lost 6 bases and the J segment 3 bases; nucleotides outside the gene matches: 9. The rearrangement uses TRBV14 and TRBJ2-2, with 11 bases that match TRBD1. Sequenced material: peripheral blood. This TCR came from a woman between 70 and 85 years old with COVID-19, enrolled during active disease. CDR3 bases: TGTGCCAGCAGTAAGGACAGGGGGCGCCGGGACACCGGGGAGCTGTTTTTT. Translating it yields CASSKDRGRRDTGELFF. Full variable domain (remainder filled in from reference TRBV14 and TRBJ2-2): EAGVTQFPSHSVIEKGQTVTLRCDPISGHDNLYWYRRVMGKEIKFLLHFVKESKQDESGMPNNRFLAERTGGTYSTLKVQPAELEDSGVYFCASSKDRGRRDTGELFFGEGSRLTVL.